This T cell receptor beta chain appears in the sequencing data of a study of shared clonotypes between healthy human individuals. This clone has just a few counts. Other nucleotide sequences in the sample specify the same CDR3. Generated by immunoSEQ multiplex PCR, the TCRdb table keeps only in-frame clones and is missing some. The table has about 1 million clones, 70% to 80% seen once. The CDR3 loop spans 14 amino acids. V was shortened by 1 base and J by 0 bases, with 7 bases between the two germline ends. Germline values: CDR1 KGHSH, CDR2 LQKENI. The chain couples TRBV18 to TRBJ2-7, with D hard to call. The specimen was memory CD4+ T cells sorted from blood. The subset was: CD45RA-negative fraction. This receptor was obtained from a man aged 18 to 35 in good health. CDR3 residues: CASSPRTDSYEQYF. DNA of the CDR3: TGTGCCAGCTCACCACGGACGGACTCCTACGAGCAGTACTTC. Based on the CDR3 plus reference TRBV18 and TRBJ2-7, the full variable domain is NAGVMQNPRHLVRRRGQEARLRCSPMKGHSHVYWYRQLPEEGLKFMVYLQKENIIDESGMPKERFSAEFPKEGPSILRIQQVVRGDSAAYFCASSPRTDSYEQYFGPGTRLTVT.